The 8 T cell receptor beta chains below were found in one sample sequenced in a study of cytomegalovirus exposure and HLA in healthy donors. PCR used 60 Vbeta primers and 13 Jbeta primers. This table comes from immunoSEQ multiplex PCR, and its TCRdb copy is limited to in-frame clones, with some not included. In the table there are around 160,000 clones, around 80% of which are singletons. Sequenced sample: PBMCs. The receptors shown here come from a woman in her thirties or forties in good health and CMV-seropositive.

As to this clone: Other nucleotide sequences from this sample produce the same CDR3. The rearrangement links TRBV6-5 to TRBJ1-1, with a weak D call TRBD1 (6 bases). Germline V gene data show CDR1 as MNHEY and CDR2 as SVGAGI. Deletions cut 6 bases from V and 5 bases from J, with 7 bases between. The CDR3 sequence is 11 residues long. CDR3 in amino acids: CASSRGTEAFF. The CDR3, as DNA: TGTGCCAGCAGCAGGGGAACTGAAGCTTTCTTT.

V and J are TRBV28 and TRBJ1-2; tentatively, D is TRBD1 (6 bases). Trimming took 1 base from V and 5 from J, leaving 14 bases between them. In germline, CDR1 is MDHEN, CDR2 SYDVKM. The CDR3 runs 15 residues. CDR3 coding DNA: TGTGCCAGCAGTTTATACGACAGGTTTAGGTATGGCTACACCTTC. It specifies CASSLYDRFRYGYTF.

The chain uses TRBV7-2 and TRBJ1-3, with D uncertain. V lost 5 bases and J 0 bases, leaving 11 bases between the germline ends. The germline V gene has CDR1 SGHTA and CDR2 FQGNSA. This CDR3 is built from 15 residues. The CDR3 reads CASSPSPGSGNTIYF. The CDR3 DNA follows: TGTGCCAGCAGCCCATCCCCGGGCTCTGGAAACACCATATATTTT. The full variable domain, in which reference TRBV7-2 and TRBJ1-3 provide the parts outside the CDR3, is GAGVSQSPSNKVTEKGKDVELRCDPISGHTALYWYRQSLGQGLEFLIYFQGNSAPDKSGLPSDRFSAERTGGSVSTLTIQRTQQEDSAVYLCASSPSPGSGNTIYFGEGSWLTVV.

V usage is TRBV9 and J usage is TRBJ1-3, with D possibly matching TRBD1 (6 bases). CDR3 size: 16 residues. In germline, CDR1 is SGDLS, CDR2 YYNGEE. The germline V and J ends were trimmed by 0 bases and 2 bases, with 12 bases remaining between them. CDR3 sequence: CASSVDPTGTGNTIYF. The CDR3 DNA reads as TGTGCCAGCAGCGTAGACCCAACAGGGACTGGAAACACCATATATTTT.

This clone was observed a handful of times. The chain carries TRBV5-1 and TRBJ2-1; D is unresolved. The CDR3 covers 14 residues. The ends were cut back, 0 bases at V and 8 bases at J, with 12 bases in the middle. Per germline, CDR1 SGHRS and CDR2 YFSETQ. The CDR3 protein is CASSLVVSADEQFF. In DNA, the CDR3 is TGCGCCAGCAGCTTGGTTGTTTCCGCGGATGAGCAGTTCTTC.

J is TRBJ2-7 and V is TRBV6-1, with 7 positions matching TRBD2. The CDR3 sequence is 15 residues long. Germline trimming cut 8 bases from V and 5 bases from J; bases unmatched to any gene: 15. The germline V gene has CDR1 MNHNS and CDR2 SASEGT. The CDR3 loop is CASALFGGSNDEQYF. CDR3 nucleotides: TGTGCCAGCGCCCTCTTTGGCGGGAGTAATGACGAGCAGTACTTC.

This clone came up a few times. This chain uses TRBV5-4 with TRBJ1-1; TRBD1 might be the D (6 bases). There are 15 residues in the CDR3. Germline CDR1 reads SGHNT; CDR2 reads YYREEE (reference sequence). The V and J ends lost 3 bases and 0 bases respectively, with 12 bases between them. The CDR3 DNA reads TGTGCCAGCAGCTCCCGGGACACAATGAACACTGAAGCTTTCTTT. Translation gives CASSSRDTMNTEAFF.

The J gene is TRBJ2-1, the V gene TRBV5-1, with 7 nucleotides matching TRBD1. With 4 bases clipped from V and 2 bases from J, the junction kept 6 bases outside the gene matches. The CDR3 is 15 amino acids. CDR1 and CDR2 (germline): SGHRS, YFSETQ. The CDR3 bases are TGCGCCAGCAGCAACGACAGGGCCCCCTACAATGAGCAGTTCTTC. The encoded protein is CASSNDRAPYNEQFF.